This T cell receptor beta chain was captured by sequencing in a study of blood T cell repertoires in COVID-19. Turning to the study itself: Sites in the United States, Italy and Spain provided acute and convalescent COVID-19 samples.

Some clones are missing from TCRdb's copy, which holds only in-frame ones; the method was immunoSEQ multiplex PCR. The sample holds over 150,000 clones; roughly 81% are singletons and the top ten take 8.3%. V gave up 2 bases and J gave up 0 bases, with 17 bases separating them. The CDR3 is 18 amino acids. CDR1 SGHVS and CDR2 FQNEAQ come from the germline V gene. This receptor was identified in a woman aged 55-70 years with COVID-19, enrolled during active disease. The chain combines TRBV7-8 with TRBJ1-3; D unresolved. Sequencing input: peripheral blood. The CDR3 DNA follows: TGTGCCAGCAGCTTAAATGTAGTCGGAGGAAGCTCTGGAAACACCATATATTTT. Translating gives CASSLNVVGGSSGNTIYF.